A selection of T cell receptor beta chains follows, all from one sample in a study of blood T cell repertoires in COVID-19. The table came from immunoSEQ multiplex PCR; TCRdb's copy has only in-frame clones and leaves some out. The sample has roughly 500,000 clones, around 87% seen once. Material for sequencing was PBMCs or T cells enriched from blood (not recorded which). The receptors were gathered from a woman aged 35 to 49 who had recovered from COVID-19. Each CDR3 is given with its conserved first and last residue. D genes are given only for firm matches. Clone size, where shown, is once, few, many, or a class for clones that have expanded.

TRBJ1-5 . . TRBV7-2 TGTGCCAGCAGACCGGGGGGAAATCAGCCCCAGCATTTT CASRPGGNQPQHF
TRBJ1-3 TRBD1 . TRBV12-5 TGTGCTAGTGGTTTATCAGGGGGTATCAACACCATATATTTT CASGLSGGINTIYF
TRBJ1-2 . . TRBV19 TGTGCCAGTAGTATAACGACAGGTCACTATGGCTACACCTTC CASSITTGHYGYTF
TRBJ2-7 . . TRBV2 TGTGCCAGCAGTGCGGAGAGCTCCTACGAGCAGTACTTC CASSAESSYEQYF
TRBJ1-6 . . TRBV2 TGTGCCAGCATGAGAGGGTATAATTCACCCCTCCACTTT CASMRGYNSPLHF
TRBJ2-7 . . TRBV6-5 TGTGCCAGCAGTTACTCGAAGACTAGCTACGAGCAGTACTTC CASSYSKTSYEQYF
TRBJ1-1 . . TRBV10-2 TGCGCCAGCAGACTACAGACAGACACTGAAGCTTTCTTT CASRLQTDTEAFF
TRBJ1-2 TRBD1 once TRBV19 TGTGCCAGTAGTGCACCCCCGGGACAGGGGTCGGACTATGGCTACACCTTC CASSAPPGQGSDYGYTF
TRBJ1-2 . . TRBV7-9 TGTGCCAGCAGCTCCGGGTCGAGTGGCTACACCTTC CASSSGSSGYTF
TRBJ2-7 . once TRBV15 TGTGCCACCAGCAGCCGACGGACTACCTACGAGCAGTACTTC CATSSRRTTYEQYF
TRBJ2-3 . . TRBV5-1 TGCGCCAGCAGCTTGGCGACTACTACTAGCACAGATACGCAGTATTTT CASSLATTTSTDTQYF
TRBJ2-5 . . TRBV7-2 TGTGCCAGCAGCTCCGACTACCAAGAGACCCAGTACTTC CASSSDYQETQYF
TRBJ2-5 . . TRBV5-6 TGTGCCAGCAGCCCTTCCCCAAAGGGGGTTGGGGAGACCCAGTACTTC CASSPSPKGVGETQYF
TRBJ2-4 TRBD1 . TRBV7-2 TGTGCCAGCAGCTTAGTAGGGACAGGGGCCAAAAACATTCAGTACTTC CASSLVGTGAKNIQYF
TRBJ1-1 TRBD1 . TRBV6-1 TGTGCCAGCAGTGAACCGGGACAGCTGAACACTGAAGCTTTCTTT CASSEPGQLNTEAFF
TRBJ2-2 TRBD1 . TRBV7-7 TGTGCCAGCAGCCCGGGACAGGGGGCCGGGGAGCTGTTTTTT CASSPGQGAGELFF
TRBJ2-5 . . TRBV9 TGTGCCAGCAGCGTAGCCCTTCAAGGGGGTGGAGAGACCCAGTACTTC CASSVALQGGGETQYF
TRBJ2-3 . . TRBV12-5 TGTGCTAGTGGACTAGGACAGACAACAGATACGCAGTATTTT CASGLGQTTDTQYF
TRBJ2-1 TRBD1 . TRBV13 TGTGCCAGCAGCTTAGCTCCCCAGGGGGCGGAGCAGTTCTTC CASSLAPQGAEQFF
TRBJ2-3 TRBD2 . TRBV6-5 TGTGCCAGCAGAATACTAGCGGGACCAGATACGCAGTATTTT CASRILAGPDTQYF
TRBJ1-1 . . TRBV3-1/TRBV3-2 TGTGCCAGCAGCCAAGATCCCCCGGGACAAAACACTGAAGCTTTCTTT CASSQDPPGQNTEAFF
TRBJ1-5 . . TRBV6-5 TGTGCCAGCAGCATCACACGGGGCAATCAGCCCCAGCATTTT CASSITRGNQPQHF
TRBJ2-7 TRBD2 . TRBV6-5 TGTGCCAGCAGACTAGCGGGATTCTCCTACGAGCAGTACTTC CASRLAGFSYEQYF
TRBJ2-7 TRBD1 . TRBV6-5 TGTGCCAGCAGTCCGGGACAGTGGCCCTCGGAGCAGTACTTC CASSPGQWPSEQYF
TRBJ2-7 TRBD1 . TRBV6-5 TGTGCCAGCAGGTTCGACAGGGGGGCTTACGAGCAGTACTTC CASRFDRGAYEQYF
TRBJ2-5 TRBD2 . TRBV29-1 TGCAGCGTTGAAGAGGGGCAGCGGGAGCCAGAGACCCAGTACTTC CSVEEGQREPETQYF
TRBJ1-1 . . TRBV27 TGTGCCAGCAGTTTCGGCAGGGGCCTTGGGGGTGAAGCTTTCTTT CASSFGRGLGGEAFF
TRBJ2-1 TRBD2 . TRBV5-1 TGCGCCAGCAGCTTACTAGCGGGAGTCGATGAGCAGTTCTTC CASSLLAGVDEQFF
TRBJ1-1 . . TRBV29-1 TGCAGCGTTGAAACAGGGATGACTGAAGCTTTCTTT CSVETGMTEAFF
TRBJ1-1 . . TRBV19 TGTGCCAGTACCAACCCGGGGACACCGAGAGATGAAGCTTTCTTT CASTNPGTPRDEAFF
TRBJ1-1 . . TRBV11-3 TGTGCCAGCAGCCCCGGCACTGAAGCTTTCTTT CASSPGTEAFF
TRBJ1-1 . . TRBV28 TGTGCCAGCAGTCACGACAGGATGAACACTGAAGCTTTCTTT CASSHDRMNTEAFF